This T cell receptor (beta chain) derives from a study of cytotoxic CD8 clonotypes in ibrutinib-treated CLL. At the level of the study: Investigators reported around 25 partial and 2 complete responses; after median about 70 months, roughly 14 patients remained remitted and 12 progressed. On average, each sample had some 260,000 productive templates and more than 75,000 productive rearrangements. Broader study findings: Public clonotypes, found uncommonly, either contracted or stayed stable on treatment.

Using immunoSEQ multiplex PCR, the repertoire was profiled, and TCRdb retains in-frame clones only, with some absent. The table has around 140,000 clones, about 70% seen once; the top ten hold approximately 5.1%. This clone was observed once. The antigen remains undetermined. This CDR3 is built from 17 residues. The specimen was PBMCs, collected after 24 months of ibrutinib treatment. This receptor was taken from a human donor with chronic lymphocytic leukemia. This chain joins TRBV21-1 and TRBJ2-4. TRBV21-1 is a listed pseudogene. CDR3 sequence: CASSKLGGPPAKNIQYF. DNA for the CDR3: TGTGCCAGCAGCAAACTCGGCGGACCTCCTGCCAAAAACATTCAGTACTTC.